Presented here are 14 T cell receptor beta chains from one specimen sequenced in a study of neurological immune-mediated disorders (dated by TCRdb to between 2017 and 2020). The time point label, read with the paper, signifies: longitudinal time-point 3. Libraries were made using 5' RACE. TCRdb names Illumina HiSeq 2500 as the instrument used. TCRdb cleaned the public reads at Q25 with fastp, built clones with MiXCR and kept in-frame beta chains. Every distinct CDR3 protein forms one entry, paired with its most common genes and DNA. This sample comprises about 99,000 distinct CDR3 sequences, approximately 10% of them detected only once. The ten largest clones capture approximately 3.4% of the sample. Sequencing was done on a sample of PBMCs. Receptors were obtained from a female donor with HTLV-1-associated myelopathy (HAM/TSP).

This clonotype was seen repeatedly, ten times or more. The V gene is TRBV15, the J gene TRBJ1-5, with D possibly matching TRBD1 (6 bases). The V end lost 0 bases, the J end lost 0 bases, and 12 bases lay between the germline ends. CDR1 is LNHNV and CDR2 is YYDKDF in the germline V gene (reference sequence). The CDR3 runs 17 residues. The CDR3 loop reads CATSREGTLFSNQPQHF. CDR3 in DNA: TGTGCCACCAGCAGAGAAGGGACACTCTTTAGCAATCAGCCCCAGCATTTT.

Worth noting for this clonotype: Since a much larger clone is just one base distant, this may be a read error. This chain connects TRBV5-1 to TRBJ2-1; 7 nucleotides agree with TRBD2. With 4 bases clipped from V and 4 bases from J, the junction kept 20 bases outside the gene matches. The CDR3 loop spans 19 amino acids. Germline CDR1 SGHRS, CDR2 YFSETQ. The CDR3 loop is CASSRLAGEHLPSYNEQFF. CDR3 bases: TGCGCCAGCAGCCGTTTGGCGGGGGAGCACCTGCCCTCGTACAATGAGCAGTTCTTC.

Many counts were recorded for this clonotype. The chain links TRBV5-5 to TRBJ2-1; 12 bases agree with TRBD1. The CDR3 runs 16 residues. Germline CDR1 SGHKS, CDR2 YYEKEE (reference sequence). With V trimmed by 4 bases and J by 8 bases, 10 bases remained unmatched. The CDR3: CASSALPGQGAYEQFF. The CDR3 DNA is TGTGCCAGCAGCGCACTTCCGGGACAGGGGGCCTATGAGCAGTTCTTC. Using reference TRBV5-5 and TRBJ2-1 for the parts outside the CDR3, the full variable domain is DAGVTQSPTHLIKTRGQQVTLRCSPISGHKSVSWYQQVLGQGPQFIFQYYEKEERGRGNFPDRFSARQFPNYSSELNVNALLLGDSALYLCASSALPGQGAYEQFFGPGTRLTVL.

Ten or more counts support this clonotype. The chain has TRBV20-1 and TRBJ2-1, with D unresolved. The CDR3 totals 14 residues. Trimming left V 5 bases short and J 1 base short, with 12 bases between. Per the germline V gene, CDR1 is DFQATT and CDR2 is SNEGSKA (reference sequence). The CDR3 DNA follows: TGCAGTGCTGCGAAACTGAAATCCTACAATGAGCAGTTCTTC. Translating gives CSAAKLKSYNEQFF.

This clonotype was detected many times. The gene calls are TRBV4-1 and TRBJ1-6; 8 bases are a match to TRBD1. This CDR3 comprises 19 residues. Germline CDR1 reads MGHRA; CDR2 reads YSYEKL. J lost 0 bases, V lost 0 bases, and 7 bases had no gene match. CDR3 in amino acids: CASSQESQGASSYNSPLHF. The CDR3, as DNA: TGCGCCAGCAGCCAAGAGAGCCAGGGGGCGAGCTCCTATAATTCACCCCTCCACTTT.

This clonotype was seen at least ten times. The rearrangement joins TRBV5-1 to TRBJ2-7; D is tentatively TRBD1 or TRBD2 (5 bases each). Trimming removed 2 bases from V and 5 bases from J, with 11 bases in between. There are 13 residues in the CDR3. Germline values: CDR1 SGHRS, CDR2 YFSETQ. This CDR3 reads CASSFDSGHEQYF. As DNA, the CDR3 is TGCGCCAGCAGCTTTGACAGCGGCCACGAGCAGTACTTC.

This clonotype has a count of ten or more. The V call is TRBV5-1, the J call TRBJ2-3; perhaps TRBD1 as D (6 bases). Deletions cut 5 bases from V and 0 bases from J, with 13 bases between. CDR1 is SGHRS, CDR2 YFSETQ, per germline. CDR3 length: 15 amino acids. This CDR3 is CASRPGDTSTDTQYF. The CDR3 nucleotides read TGCGCCAGCAGACCAGGGGATACTAGCACAGATACGCAGTATTTT.

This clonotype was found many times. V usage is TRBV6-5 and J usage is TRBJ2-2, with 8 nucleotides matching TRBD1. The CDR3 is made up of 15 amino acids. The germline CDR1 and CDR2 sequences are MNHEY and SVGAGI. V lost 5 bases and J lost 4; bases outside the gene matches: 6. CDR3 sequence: CASSRTGWSTGELFF. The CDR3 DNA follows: TGTGCCAGCAGTAGGACAGGGTGGAGCACCGGGGAGCTGTTTTTT.

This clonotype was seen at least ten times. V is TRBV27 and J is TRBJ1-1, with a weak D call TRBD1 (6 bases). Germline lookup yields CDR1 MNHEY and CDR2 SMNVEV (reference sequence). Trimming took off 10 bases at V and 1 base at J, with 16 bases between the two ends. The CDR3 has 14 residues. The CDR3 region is CATPQGPGNTEAFF. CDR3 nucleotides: TGTGCCACCCCGCAGGGGCCAGGGAACACTGAAGCTTTCTTT.

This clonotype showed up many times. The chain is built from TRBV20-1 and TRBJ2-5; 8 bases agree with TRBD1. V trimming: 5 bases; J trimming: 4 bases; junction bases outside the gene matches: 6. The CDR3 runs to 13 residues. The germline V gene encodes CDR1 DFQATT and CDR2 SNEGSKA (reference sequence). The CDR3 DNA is TGCAGTGCTGACACGACAGGGGCAGAGACCCAGTACTTC. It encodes CSADTTGAETQYF.

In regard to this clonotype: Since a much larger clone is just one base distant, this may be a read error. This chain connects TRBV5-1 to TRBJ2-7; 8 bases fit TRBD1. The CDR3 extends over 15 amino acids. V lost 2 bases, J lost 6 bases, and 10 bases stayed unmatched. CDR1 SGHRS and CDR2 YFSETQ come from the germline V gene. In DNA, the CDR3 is TGCGCCAGCAGCTTCGGGGGACAGGACGCCCCCGAGCAGTACTTC. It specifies CASSFGGQDAPEQYF.

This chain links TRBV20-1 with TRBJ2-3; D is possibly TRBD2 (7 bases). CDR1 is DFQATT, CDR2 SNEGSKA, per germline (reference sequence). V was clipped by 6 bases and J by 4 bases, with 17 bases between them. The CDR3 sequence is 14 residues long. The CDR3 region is CSAGGRGGSDTQYF. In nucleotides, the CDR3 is TGCAGTGCCGGGGGGCGTGGGGGCTCAGATACGCAGTATTTT.

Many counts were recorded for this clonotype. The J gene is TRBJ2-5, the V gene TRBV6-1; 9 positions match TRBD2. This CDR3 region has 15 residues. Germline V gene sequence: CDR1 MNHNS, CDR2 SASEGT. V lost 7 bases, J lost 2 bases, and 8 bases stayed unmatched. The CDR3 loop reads CASKISGGPQETQYF. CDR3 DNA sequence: TGTGCCAGCAAGATCAGCGGGGGGCCACAAGAGACCCAGTACTTC.

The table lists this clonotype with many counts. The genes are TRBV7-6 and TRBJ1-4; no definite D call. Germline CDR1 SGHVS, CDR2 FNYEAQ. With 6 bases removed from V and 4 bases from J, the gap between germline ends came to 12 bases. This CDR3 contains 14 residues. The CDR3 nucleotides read TGTGCCAGCAGTCCCGCTGGTTGTAATGAAAAACTGTTTTTT. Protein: CASSPAGCNEKLFF.